This T cell receptor beta chain was identified in a study of cytomegalovirus exposure and HLA in healthy donors (TCRdb year 2017). Regarding the research as a whole: According to an earlier analysis of 587 of the donors, about 190 million T cells yielded roughly 100 million unique TCR beta sequences and 276 Gb of sequence data. The number of typed donors differed by locus: about 629-630 for A, B, C, DRB1 and DQB1; 500 to 550 for DQA1; 606 for DPA1; and approximately 450 for DPB1. Roughly 5 DR-DQ haplotypes were handled as single units for association and clustering because linkage in the cohort was strong. The study aimed to test whether cataloging public T cell receptors could reveal signatures of past pathogen exposure. The later analysis used no new phenotypic data to find candidate immune exposures, relying instead on TCR beta sequences and their occurrence across donors. An early release covering more than 500 HLA-typed donors comprised approximately 290 gigabases of sequencing data and about 90 million unique TCR sequences. To decide whether each TCR beta V gene segment behaved as functional or pseudogenic, an earlier analysis of approximately 620 of the donors relied on high-throughput TCR beta sequencing. High-throughput TCR immunosequencing, statistical association of individual TCRs with disease status, and machine learning were combined to predict cytomegalovirus infection status. The genetic ancestry cluster associated with self-reported Caucasian donors included about 84% of the 398 genotyped donors. A later genetic analysis took genome-wide SNP genotypes for about three fifths of the roughly 700 donors and used that subset as a discovery cohort. The study profiled the T cell repertoires of hundreds of subjects by immunosequencing and related them to cytomegalovirus serostatus. Every repertoire in the discovery cohort had been generated on one and the same sequencing platform. In addition to the first cohort of 650 to 750 subjects, a separate validation cohort of 130 or so different subjects was used. Across 300 to 400 genotyped donors of the cohort, an average of 235,054 unique TCR beta nucleotide sequences per donor were sequenced, and roughly a sixth of those sequences were non-productive. Donor age, sex, ethnicity and CMV serostatus were compiled alongside the repertoire data. HLA typing included class I and class II loci at four-digit resolution. A later analysis re-analyzed previously published TCR beta repertoires from several hundred donors and added high-resolution HLA genotyping to study TCR occurrence patterns.

The cohort was made up of hundreds of healthy bone marrow donors. All cohort members were sampled while nominally healthy, although unrecorded immune exposures were likely present. The donor was CMV seropositive and was included in the group of approximately 300 seropositive cohort members. A peripheral blood sample was provided by each donor, and peripheral blood mononuclear cells were used for TCR beta sequencing. Genomic DNA extraction from the blood cell samples was performed with the Qiagen DNeasy Blood Extraction Kit. The CDR3 holds 14 amino acids from the cysteine to the phenylalanine. Only the CDR3 region is kept as DNA, spanning 42 bases read in frame from base 1. The germline V gene (reference sequence) specifies LNHDA as CDR1 and SQIVND as CDR2. The junction shows trimming of 1 base on V and 10 bases on J, plus 14 bases between the germline ends. Worth noting for this clone: The specificity of this receptor is unknown. Base qualities are missing; no much larger clone stands one base away.

The library was prepared using the immunoSEQ multiplex PCR assay. For the multiplex PCR, a mixture combining 60 forward primers for TCR Vbeta segments and 13 reverse primers for TCR Jbeta segments was used. Amplification of the CDR3 region of rearranged TCR beta genes was performed with a multiplex PCR assay on genomic DNA. Amplified TCR beta libraries were sequenced as 87-base-pair reads on the Illumina HiSeq System. From the authors' description of their analysis: A later analysis tallied roughly 76 million unique TCR beta chains across the approximately 670 repertoires, and approximately 12 million of those chains were shared by two or more donors. Raw reads were error-corrected and collapsed into unique sequences by a nearest-neighbor algorithm in which closely related sequences were merged to remove PCR and sequencing errors. To assign V, D and J gene segments, CDR3 sequences were aligned to IMGT reference sequences. Each retained sequence needed at least a six-nucleotide match to both a V gene segment and a J gene segment. Rearrangements were called productive when the CDR3 lacked stop codons and stayed in frame with V and J; all others were non-productive. CDR3 was defined according to IMGT convention as the region running from the second conserved V-encoded cysteine to the conserved J-encoded phenylalanine. Sequences without an unambiguous match to a single V gene segment were excluded from the earlier analysis of over 500 of the donors. In an earlier analysis of several hundred of the donors, V segments were called functional above 56.7% productive rearrangements and were called segregating when the between-donor standard deviation exceeded 5%. To diagnose cytomegalovirus status from the catalog of TCR beta chain sequences, a statistical classification framework was built. In a later analysis, TCR nucleotide sequences were compared against IMGT/GENE-DB human TR gene sequences so that V and J genes could be assigned. The TCRdist pipeline was used in a later analysis to assign CDR3 sequences and most-parsimonious VDJ recombination scenarios. In a later analysis, each TCR beta chain was defined by its CDR3 amino acid sequence together with its V-gene family, and reads lacking a unique V-gene family were excluded. As a way to deal with suspected cross-contamination and a sequencing artifact, a later analysis dropped 450 to 600 nucleotide sequences that were highly shared and had low generation probability. In a later analysis, a clonal expansion index for each public chain was calculated from normalized within-repertoire ranks of inferred template counts. A later analysis computed generation probabilities with a VDJ recombination model fitted to out-of-frame rearrangements, and checked the results against IGoR. Hypergeometric tests were used in a later analysis to score TCR-TCR, TCR-HLA and TCR-CMV co-occurrence, with a repertoire-size bias correction applied to the TCR pairs. A later analysis estimated false discovery rates by permuting HLA or CMV assignments 20 times. In a later analysis, co-occurring TCRs were grouped using DBSCAN, with TCRdist sequence similarity added in when clustering inside HLA-allele-positive subsets. Repertoires with fewer than 30,000 or more than 120,000 public chains, plus five repertoires with anomalous nucleotide sharing, were excluded from co-occurrence clustering. TCRdb took over this immuneACCESS table, retaining in-frame rearrangements with V and J assigned. Such tables are incomplete; in checked studies, under half of the missing clones stem from an unresolved V gene, and the remainder is unexplained. From that table come the V and J calls and clone size; the DNA was used to work out D and trimming. For this sample there are roughly 100,000 clones; 60% to 80% appear just once. Roughly 16% of the sample is taken by the ten largest.

Results and caveats for the whole study, not just this receptor: The 87-base-pair reads could not distinguish some IMGT-functional V segments, including TRBV6-2 and TRBV6-3, so those segments were excluded. The study listed 150 to 200 TCR beta chains as associated with cytomegalovirus. Immune exposure information for the cohort was limited to CMV serostatus. A later analysis found that TCR association rates varied across HLA loci, with DRB1 alleles showing the most associated TCRs and HLA-C alleles the fewest. According to the authors, the approach could potentially be generalized to other disease states and immunological phenotypes. Assigning TCR associations to individual alleles was difficult when HLA alleles, especially DR and DQ, strongly co-occurred. Linkage disequilibrium might explain the correlated functional status among segregating V segments, but an unknown experimental factor could not be excluded. In vitro tests confirmed that a few of the cytomegalovirus-associated TCR beta chains recognize cytomegalovirus antigens. Because counts were too low, around 18 rarely observed V segments, including chromosome 9 orphons, were left out of the earlier analysis of several hundred of the donors. In a later genetic analysis, a missense DCLRE1C variant was associated with V-gene and J-gene trimming of TCR beta chains, and the association was replicated in an independent cohort. The sequencing pipeline was judged likely to have produced a cluster of highly shared sequence variants as a technical artifact. According to a later analysis, parvovirus B19, influenza, CMV and Epstein-Barr virus appeared linked to several top co-occurrence clusters. According to a later genetic analysis, donors in an Asian-associated ancestry cluster had fewer N-insertions in productive TCRs than the approximately 610-donor mean. In a later analysis, around 15,000 TCR beta sequences were associated with specific HLA alleles at a false discovery rate of 0.05. Presence/absence analyses assumed roughly uniform sequencing depth across donors, an assumption that may not hold. Across donors, most TCR sequences were observed very rarely, whereas some public TCRs were present in many individuals. In an earlier analysis of 587 of the donors, most TCR beta V segments were observed in productive rearrangements about 87% or about 30% of the time, broadly matching IMGT annotations. A later analysis found that HLA-associated TCR beta chains were more clonally expanded and had lower generation probabilities than equally common non-associated chains. In this cohort, only TCR beta chains were sequenced, and detectable features were limited by the absence of alpha or paired-chain data. According to a later analysis, most CMV-associated TCR beta chains appeared to be HLA-restricted, and the HLA associations seemed to be driven largely by CMV exposure. A further reported finding was that TCR beta sequences accurately predicted the HLA-A and HLA-B alleles for most subjects in the first cohort. Because HLA typing was unavailable for some donors at each locus, only the typed subset was used in association tests. The classifier was reported to diagnose cytomegalovirus status with high specificity and sensitivity in both the original cohort and the validation cohort.

Sequencing was carried out using PBMCs. The sequence was collected from a woman aged 45-60 years in good health and CMV-seropositive. The V gene is TRBV19 and the J gene is TRBJ2-1, with the D segment identity uncertain. CDR3 loop: CASSIVGGHREQFF. Read as DNA, the sequence is TGTGCCAGTAGTATAGTCGGCGGCCACCGGGAGCAGTTCTTC.